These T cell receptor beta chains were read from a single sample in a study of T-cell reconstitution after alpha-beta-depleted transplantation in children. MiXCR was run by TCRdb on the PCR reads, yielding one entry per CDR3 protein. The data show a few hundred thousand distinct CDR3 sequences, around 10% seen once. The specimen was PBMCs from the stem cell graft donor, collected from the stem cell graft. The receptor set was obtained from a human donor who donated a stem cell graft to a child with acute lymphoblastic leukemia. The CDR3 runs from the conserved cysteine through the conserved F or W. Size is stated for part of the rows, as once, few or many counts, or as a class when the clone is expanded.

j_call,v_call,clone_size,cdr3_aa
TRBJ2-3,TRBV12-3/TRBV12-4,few,CASTQNSGGADTQYF
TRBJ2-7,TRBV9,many,CASSALSDRALIDEQYF
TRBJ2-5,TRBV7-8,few,CASSLSGLAESNQETQYF
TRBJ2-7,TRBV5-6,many,CASSLVGVYYEQYF
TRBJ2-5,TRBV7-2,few,CASSLGLAGALGETQYF
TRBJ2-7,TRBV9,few,CASSREGSSSYEQYF
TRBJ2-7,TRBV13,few,CASSSRRRIGRSSYEQYF
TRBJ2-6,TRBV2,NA,CASTLSGANVLTF
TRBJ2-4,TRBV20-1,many,CSARRVSGGLAKNIQYF
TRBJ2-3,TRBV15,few,CATSRVSALAGEGDTQYF
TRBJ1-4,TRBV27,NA,CASSLAFGGEKLFF
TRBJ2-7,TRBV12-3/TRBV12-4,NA,CASSQAGGLFEYF
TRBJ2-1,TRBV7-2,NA,CASSSLAGVHNEQFF
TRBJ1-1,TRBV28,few,CASGKYTEAFF
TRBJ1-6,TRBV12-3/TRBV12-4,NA,CASSLSAVQAPLHF
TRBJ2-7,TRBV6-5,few,CASSYLGAQYEQYF
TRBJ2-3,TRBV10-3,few,CAITSGLTDTQYF
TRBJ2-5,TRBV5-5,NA,CASSIGQGAIGETQYF
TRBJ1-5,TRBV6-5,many,CASSPKRVGLNQPQHF
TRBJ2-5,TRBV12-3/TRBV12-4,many,CASSLGAGSEETQYF
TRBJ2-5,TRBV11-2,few,CASSLQRGLGETQYF
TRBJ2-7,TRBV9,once,CASSPSAGGYEQYF
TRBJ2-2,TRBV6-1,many,CASVGQADTGELFF
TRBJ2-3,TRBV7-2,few,CASSPPGGGTDTQYF
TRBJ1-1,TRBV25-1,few,CASSEFGGQVEAFF
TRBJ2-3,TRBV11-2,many,CASSPFPDTQYF
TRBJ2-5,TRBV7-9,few,CASSLARQFQESQYF
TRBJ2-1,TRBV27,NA,CASSFGGRGGRYNEQFF
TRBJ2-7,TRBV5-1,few,CASSLLDRGYEQYF